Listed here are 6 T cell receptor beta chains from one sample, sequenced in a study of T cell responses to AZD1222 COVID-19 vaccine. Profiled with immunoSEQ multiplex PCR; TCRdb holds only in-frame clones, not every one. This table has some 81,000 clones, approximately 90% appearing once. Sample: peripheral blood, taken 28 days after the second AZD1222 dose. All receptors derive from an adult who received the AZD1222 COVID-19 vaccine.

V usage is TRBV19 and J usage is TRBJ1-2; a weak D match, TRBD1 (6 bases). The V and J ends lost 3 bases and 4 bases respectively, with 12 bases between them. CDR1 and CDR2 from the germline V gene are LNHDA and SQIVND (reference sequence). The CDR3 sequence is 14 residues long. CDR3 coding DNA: TGTGCCAGTAGTATCTCCGGACAGTCCTATGGCTACACCTTC. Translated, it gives CASSISGQSYGYTF.

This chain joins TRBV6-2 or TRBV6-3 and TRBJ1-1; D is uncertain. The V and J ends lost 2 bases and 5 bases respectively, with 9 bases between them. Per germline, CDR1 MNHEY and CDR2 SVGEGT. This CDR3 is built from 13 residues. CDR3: CASSYLGGTEAFF. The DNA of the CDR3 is TGTGCCAGCAGTTACCTGGGTGGGACTGAAGCTTTCTTT.

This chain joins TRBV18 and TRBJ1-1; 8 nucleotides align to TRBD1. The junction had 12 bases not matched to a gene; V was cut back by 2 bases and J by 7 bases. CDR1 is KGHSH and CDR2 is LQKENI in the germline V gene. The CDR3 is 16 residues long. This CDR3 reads CASSPWTGRQGVEAFF. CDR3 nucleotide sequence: TGTGCCAGCTCACCATGGACAGGGAGGCAAGGTGTTGAAGCTTTCTTT.

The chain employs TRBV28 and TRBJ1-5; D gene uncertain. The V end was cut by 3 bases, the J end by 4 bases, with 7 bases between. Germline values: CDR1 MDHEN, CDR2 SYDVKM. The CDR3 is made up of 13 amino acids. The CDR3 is CASSLQDNQPQHF. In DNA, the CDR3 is TGTGCCAGCAGTTTGCAGGATAATCAGCCCCAGCATTTT.

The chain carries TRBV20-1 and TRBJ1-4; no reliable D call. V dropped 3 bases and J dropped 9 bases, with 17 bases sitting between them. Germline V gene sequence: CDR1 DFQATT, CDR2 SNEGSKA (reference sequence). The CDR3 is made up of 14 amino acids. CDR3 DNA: TGCAGTGCTAGTCAAGGATTCCGGACGCAAAAACTGTTTTTT. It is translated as CSASQGFRTQKLFF.

CDR3 sequence (DNA): TGTGCCAGCAGTTTCCGGACAGCATGGGATGGCTACACCTTC. It is translated as CASSFRTAWDGYTF. The V call is TRBV27, the J call TRBJ1-2; tentatively, D is TRBD1 (6 bases). The CDR3 runs 14 residues. CDR1 and CDR2 (germline): MNHEY, SMNVEV (reference sequence). Trimming left V 3 bases short and J 6 bases short, with 14 bases between.